The TCR beta chain under discussion was sequenced for a study of control samples from healthy donors and cancer patients (TCRdb year 2020). CDR1 and CDR2 are drawn from the germline V gene: SGHTA, FQGNSA. From cysteine to phenylalanine, the CDR3 is 17 amino acids long. The entry retains the CDR3 DNA only, 51 bases that are in frame from base 1. The V end gives up 3 bases and the J end 0 bases, leaving 7 bases in the junction not matched to a gene. The table lists this clone with a count of one. What antigen it recognizes has not been identified. One base away there is no much larger clone; base qualities are not given. Libraries were built with the immunoSEQ multiplex PCR assay. In its TCRdb copy, this immuneACCESS table keeps in-frame sequences only and misses some clones. Where compared with another copy, unresolved V genes explain less than half of these, and the others have no known cause. For this sample there are roughly 86,000 clones; roughly 91% appear just once. The top ten hold 15% to 18% of the sample.

The TCR originated in a man under 40 in good health. The sequenced sample was blood. The rearranged chain carries TRBV7-2 and TRBJ1-5; 8 bases in the junction line up with TRBD1. The CDR3 region: CASSFEGTGYSNQPQHF. In nucleotide form, the sequence is TGTGCCAGCAGCTTTGAAGGGACAGGCTATAGCAATCAGCCCCAGCATTTT.